The sequence of this T cell receptor (beta chain) was determined in a study of blood T cell repertoires in COVID-19. This table comes from immunoSEQ multiplex PCR, and its TCRdb copy is limited to in-frame clones, with some not included. The sample carries 200,000 to 250,000 clones, about 86% recorded once. The specimen was PBMCs or T cells enriched from blood (not recorded which). This TCR derives from a woman aged 40 to 49 with acute COVID-19.

CDR3 sequence (DNA): TGTGCCAGCAGCTTGGGACAGGGCCCCAATCAGCCCCAGCATTTT. Protein product: CASSLGQGPNQPQHF. V is TRBV11-2 and J is TRBJ1-5, with 9 nucleotides matching TRBD1. Per germline, CDR1 SGHAT and CDR2 FQNNGV. The CDR3 extends over 15 amino acids. The junction had 3 bases not matched to a gene; V was cut back by 3 bases and J by 3 bases.